The entry below gives a single TCR beta chain sequence along with its context. Its antigen remains unidentified. Base qualities were left out, and no much larger clone turns up one base away. The donors were 40 or so Caucasian individuals from Russia, aged roughly 6 to 95 years, who were systemically healthy. Approximately 9.7 milliliters of peripheral blood were drawn from each donor into EDTA-treated Vacutainer tubes. PBMCs were isolated by Ficoll-Paque density-gradient centrifugation, with at least 7 million obtained per sample. Total RNA was extracted from PBMCs with Trizol reagent, with at least 5.5 micrograms obtained per sample. For every donor, an aliquot of PBMCs went through flow cytometry to measure the percentages of naive CD45RAhigh/CD27high T cells. The sample is drawn from a study of blood T cells in healthy people across ages (dated by TCRdb to between 2015 and 2017). Regarding the complete study: In model experiments, template switching captured about one uniquely barcoded TCR beta cDNA molecule for every two T cells. Age-related changes in TCR beta repertoire diversity were measured in the study by deep sequencing normalized with unique cDNA molecular identifiers. The donors were split into four age groups: young (average 16 years), middle-aged (about 40), aged (62) and long-lived (approximately 80). Two additional independent replicas of 1 million unique cDNA reads from the same blood draw were analyzed for two donors (one aged 18 to 30 and one aged 80 or older). Study-level results and caveats: Bulk unsorted PBMC profiling prevented conclusive comparison of naive and antigen-experienced compartments. Observed TCR beta diversity correlated strongly with the percentage of naive T cells measured by flow cytometry. Estimates of total diversity from one million sequenced T cells were regarded as lower bounds and underestimates. Because donor CMV infection status was unknown, age-related changes in expanded clonotypes were potentially confounded. As age increased, observed TCR beta diversity per million T cells dropped in a roughly linear way, and a significant reduction was already evident by age about 40. Compared with the aged group, the long-lived group had more naive CD4+ T cells, fewer expanded clones and increased TCR diversity, a pattern suggesting age selection.

Libraries were made using 5' RACE. Instrument used: Illumina HiSeq 2500. A second roughly 6 to 12 cycle PCR used a sample-barcoded 5' primer and a J-beta primer mix. A template-switch 5' adaptor carrying 12 random nucleotides introduced a unique molecular identifier onto each TCR beta cDNA molecule. Each sample yielded at least 2.5 million CDR3-containing paired-end reads. First-strand cDNA synthesis was performed from all RNA using the Mint cDNA synthesis kit, with priming by a TRBC-specific oligonucleotide. After uracil-DNA glycosylase treatment, a first 18-cycle PCR used universal primers M1SS and BC2_uni_R on all cDNA. Per the original workflow: For normalization, 1 million high-quality reads, each with a distinct molecular identifier, were randomly selected from each sample. Instead of being binned into consensus sequences, reads with shared molecular identifiers were discarded. MiTCR, with a Q25 quality threshold and the strictest error-elimination algorithm, was used for CDR3 identification, clonotype clustering and error correction. A nonparametric unseen species model with Euler transformation was used to estimate lower-bound total TCR beta diversity. Using fastp at Q25 and MiXCR, TCRdb reprocessed the public reads and kept productive beta chains. Each entry merges the rows of one CDR3 protein and shows their most common DNA and genes. TCRdb, not the original authors, processed these V and J calls. The sample includes 600,000 to 900,000 distinct CDR3 sequences, with 20% to 30% observed a single time. Approximately 2.9% of the sample belongs to the ten largest clones.

Including cysteine and phenylalanine, the CDR3 has 14 amino acids. The read is trimmed to its CDR3 DNA, 42 bases read in frame from base 1. Here V drops 4 bases and J drops 6 bases, and the junction holds 7 bases not matched to any gene. As encoded in the germline V gene, CDR1 is KGHSY while CDR2 is FQNENV. This same sample was also part of a study on T cells of mothers and their children. The second study also describes: Nine systemically healthy Caucasian individuals, comprising three mothers and their six children, were included as donors. cDNA synthesis used all of the extracted RNA, with roughly 1.5 ug of RNA in each 15 ul reaction. In the second PCR, the M1S primer added sample barcodes and 2-4 random nucleotides. Each mother yielded over 9.5 million TCR beta CDR3 reads and each child roughly 3 million reads. Thymic selection shapes the output of TCR recombination in a similar way in related and unrelated pairs, and inherited differences have a minor effect. Normalized repertoire overlap in related mother-child pairs was always slightly higher than in unrelated mother-child pairs, but the difference was never significant. No persistent microchimeric T cell clones were detected, at a sensitivity of approximately 100 clones per million clonotypes. Deep NGS was used in the study to compare the TCR beta repertoires of mothers and children and to look for features that separate related mother-child pairs from unrelated individuals. On average, the children were about 10 +/- 4 years old, while the mothers were approximately 40 +/- 4 years old. After adapters were ligated using NEBNext reagents, the libraries underwent 100+100 nt paired-end sequencing on an Illumina HiSeq 2000. To prevent cross-contamination, the mother and child libraries were prepared a month apart and were sequenced in separate runs. Each donor had between about 450,000 and 2,200,000 distinct TCR beta clonotypes identified. Naive TCR beta clonotypes were estimated from low-frequency clonotypes matched to each donor's FACS-determined naive share, without sorting.

This TCR derives from a boy aged 5-17 years in good health. The sample consisted of blood. This receptor chain uses TRBV16 and TRBJ1-2; 8 bases in between match TRBD1. Here the CDR3 is given as CASSPGQGDHGYTF. The bases read TGTGCCAGCAGCCCTGGACAGGGCGACCATGGCTACACCTTC.